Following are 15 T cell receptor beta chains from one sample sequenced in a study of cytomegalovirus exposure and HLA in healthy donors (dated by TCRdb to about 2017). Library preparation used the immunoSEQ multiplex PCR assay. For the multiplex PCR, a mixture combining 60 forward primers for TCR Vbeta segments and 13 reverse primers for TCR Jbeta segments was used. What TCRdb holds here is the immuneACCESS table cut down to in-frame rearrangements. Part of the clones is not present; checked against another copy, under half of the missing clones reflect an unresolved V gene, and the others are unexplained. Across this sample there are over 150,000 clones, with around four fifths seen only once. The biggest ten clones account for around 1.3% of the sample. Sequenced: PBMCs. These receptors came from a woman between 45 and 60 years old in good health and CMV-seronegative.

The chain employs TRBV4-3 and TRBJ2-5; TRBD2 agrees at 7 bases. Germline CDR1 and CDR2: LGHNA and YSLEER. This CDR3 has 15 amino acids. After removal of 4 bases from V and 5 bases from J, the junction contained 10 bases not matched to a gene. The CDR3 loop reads CASSRTTSLGETQYF. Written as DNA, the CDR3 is TGCGCCAGCAGCCGTACGACTAGCCTTGGGGAGACCCAGTACTTC.

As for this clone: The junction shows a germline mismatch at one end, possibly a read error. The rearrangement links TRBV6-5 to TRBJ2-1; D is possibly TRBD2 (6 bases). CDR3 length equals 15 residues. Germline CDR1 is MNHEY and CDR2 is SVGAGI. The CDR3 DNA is TGTGTCAGCAGTTACAATATACTAGCTTCCAATGAGCAGTTCTTC. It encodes CVSSYNILASNEQFF.

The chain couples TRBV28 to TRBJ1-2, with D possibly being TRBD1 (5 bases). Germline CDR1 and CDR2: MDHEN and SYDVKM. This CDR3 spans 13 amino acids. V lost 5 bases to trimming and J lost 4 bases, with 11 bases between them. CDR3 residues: CASSLPGFYGYTF. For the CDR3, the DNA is TGTGCCAGCAGTCTACCAGGGTTCTATGGCTACACCTTC.

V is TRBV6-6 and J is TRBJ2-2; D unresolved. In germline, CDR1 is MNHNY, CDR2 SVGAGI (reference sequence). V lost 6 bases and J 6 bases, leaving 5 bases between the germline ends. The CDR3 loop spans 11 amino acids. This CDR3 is CASSRAGELFF. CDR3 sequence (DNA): TGTGCCAGCAGCCGCGCCGGGGAGCTGTTTTTT.

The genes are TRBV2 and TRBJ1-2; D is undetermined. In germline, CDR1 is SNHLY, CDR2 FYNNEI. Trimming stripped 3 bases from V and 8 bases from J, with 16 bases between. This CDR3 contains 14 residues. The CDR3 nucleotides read TGTGCCAGCAGTGATCGTTGGGTTTCAGGCGGCTACACCTTC. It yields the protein CASSDRWVSGGYTF.

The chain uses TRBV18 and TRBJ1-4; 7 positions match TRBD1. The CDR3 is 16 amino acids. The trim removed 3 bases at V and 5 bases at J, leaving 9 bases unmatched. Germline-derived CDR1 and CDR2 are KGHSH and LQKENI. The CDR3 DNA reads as TGTGCCAGCTCACCCGCACAAACAGGGGAGAATGAAAAACTGTTTTTT. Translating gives CASSPAQTGENEKLFF.

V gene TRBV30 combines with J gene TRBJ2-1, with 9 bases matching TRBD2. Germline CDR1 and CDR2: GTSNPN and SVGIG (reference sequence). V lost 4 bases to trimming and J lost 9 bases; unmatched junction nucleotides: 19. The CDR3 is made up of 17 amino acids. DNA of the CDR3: TGTGCCTGGACCCTCCTCGGAATTGGCGGGAGGGTGGGTGAGCAGTTCTTC. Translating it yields CAWTLLGIGGRVGEQFF.

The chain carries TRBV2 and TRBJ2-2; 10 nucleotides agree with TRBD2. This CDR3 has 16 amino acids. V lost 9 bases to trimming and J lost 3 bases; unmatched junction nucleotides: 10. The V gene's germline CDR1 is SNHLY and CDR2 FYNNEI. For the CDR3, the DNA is TGTGCCAGAGCTTCCGGGACTAGCGCAGACACCGGGGAGCTGTTTTTT. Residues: CARASGTSADTGELFF.

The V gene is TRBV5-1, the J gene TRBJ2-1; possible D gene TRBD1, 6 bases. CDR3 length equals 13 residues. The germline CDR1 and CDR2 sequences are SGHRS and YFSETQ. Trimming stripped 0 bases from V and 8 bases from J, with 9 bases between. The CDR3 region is CASSLDRVDEQFF. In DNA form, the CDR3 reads TGCGCCAGCAGCTTGGACAGGGTCGATGAGCAGTTCTTC.

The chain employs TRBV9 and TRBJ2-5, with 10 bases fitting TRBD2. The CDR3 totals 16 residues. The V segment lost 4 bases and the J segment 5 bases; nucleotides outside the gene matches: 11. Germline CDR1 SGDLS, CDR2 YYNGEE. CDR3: CASSSGAGGPSETQYF. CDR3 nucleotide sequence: TGTGCCAGCAGCTCTGGAGCGGGAGGGCCGTCGGAGACCCAGTACTTC.

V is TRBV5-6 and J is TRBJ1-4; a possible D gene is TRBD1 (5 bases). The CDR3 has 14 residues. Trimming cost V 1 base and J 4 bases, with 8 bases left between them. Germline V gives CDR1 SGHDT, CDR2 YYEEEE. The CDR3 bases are TGTGCCAGCAGCTTGCAGGGATATAATGAAAAACTGTTTTTT. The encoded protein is CASSLQGYNEKLFF. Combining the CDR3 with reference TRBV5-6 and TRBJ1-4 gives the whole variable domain DAGVTQSPTHLIKTRGQQVTLRCSPKSGHDTVSWYQQALGQGPQFIFQYYEEEERQRGNFPDRFSGHQFPNYSSELNVNALLLGDSALYLCASSLQGYNEKLFFGSGTQLSVL.

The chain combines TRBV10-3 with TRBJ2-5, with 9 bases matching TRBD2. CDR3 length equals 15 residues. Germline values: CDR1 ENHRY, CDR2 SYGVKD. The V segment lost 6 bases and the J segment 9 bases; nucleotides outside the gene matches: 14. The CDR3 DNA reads TGTGCCATCAGGGCCGCGGGGGGGCCGGTCGAGGCCCAGTACTTC. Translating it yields CAIRAAGGPVEAQYF.

The CDR3 DNA reads as TGTGCCAGCAGGCCGCGGAACACCCCGGAGGGTGAGCAGTTCTTC. It codes for CASRPRNTPEGEQFF. The J gene is TRBJ2-1, the V gene TRBV9, with D perhaps matching TRBD2 (6 bases). The CDR3 loop spans 15 amino acids. The germline gives CDR1 SGDLS, CDR2 YYNGEE. Trimming removed 5 bases at V and 9 bases at J, with 21 bases between.

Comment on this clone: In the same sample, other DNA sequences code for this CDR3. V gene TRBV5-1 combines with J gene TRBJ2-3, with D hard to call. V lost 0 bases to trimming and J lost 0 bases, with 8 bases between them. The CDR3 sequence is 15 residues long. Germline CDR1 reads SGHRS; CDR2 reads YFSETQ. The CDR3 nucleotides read TGCGCCAGCAGCTTGGACGGTACTAGCACAGATACGCAGTATTTT. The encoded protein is CASSLDGTSTDTQYF.

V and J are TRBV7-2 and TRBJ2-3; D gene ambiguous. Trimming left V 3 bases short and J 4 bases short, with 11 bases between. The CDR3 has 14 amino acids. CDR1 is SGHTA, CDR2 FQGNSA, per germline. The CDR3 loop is CASSLSRVADTQYF. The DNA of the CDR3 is TGTGCCAGCAGCTTGTCTAGAGTAGCAGATACGCAGTATTTT.